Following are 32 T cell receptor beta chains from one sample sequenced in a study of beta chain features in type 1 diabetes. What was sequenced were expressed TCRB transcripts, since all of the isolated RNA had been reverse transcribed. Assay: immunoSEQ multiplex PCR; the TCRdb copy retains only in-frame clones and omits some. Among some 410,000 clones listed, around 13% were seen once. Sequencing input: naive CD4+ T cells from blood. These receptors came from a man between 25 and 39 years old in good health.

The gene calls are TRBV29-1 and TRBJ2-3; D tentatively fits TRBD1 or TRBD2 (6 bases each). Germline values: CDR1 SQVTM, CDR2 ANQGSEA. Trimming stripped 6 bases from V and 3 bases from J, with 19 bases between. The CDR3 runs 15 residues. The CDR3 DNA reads TGCAGCGTGTACCAGAGGGGGGTGAGGACAGATACGCAGTATTTT. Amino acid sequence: CSVYQRGVRTDTQYF.

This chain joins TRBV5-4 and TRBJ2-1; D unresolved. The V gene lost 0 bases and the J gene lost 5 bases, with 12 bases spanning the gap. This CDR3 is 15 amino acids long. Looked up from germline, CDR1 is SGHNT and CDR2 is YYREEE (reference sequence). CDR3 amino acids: CASSLGRARHNEQFF. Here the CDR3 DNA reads TGTGCCAGCAGCTTGGGCCGGGCCCGCCACAATGAGCAGTTCTTC.

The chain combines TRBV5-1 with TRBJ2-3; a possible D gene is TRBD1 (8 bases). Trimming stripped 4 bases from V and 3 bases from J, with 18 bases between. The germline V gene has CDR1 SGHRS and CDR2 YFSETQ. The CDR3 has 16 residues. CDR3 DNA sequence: TGCGCCAGCAGCCTAACAGGGGGGGCGACAACAGATACGCAGTATTTT. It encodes CASSLTGGATTDTQYF.

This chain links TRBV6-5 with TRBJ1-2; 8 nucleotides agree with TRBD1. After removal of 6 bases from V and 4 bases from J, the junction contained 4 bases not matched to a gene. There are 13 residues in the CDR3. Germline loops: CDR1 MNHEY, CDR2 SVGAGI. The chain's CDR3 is CASSRQGSYGYTF. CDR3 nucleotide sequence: TGTGCCAGCAGCCGACAGGGGTCCTATGGCTACACCTTC.

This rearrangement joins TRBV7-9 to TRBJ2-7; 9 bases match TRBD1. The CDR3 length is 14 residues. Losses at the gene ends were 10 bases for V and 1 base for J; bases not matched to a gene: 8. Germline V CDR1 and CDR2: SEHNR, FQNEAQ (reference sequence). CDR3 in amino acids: CAIAPGTGSYEQYV. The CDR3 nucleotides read TGTGCCATCGCGCCCGGGACAGGGTCCTACGAGCAGTACGTC.

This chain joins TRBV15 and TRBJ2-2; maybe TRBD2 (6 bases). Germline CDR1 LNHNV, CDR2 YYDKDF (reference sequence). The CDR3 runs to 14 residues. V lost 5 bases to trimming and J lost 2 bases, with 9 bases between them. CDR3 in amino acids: CATSVAVNTGELFF. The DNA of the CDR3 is TGTGCCACCAGCGTAGCGGTAAACACCGGGGAGCTGTTTTTT.

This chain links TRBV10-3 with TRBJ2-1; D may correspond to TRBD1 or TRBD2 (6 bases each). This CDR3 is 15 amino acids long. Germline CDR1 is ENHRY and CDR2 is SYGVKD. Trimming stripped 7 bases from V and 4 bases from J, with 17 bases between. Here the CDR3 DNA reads TGTGCCATCAAGGGCCAAGGGGGGAGGTACAATGAGCAGTTCTTC. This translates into CAIKGQGGRYNEQFF.

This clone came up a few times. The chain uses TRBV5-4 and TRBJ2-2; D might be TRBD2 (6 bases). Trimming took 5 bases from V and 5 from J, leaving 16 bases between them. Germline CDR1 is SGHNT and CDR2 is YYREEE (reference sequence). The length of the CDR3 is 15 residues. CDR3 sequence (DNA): TGTGCCAGCAGTTGGGGCGGGGCCAGGACCGGGGAGCTGTTTTTT. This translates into CASSWGGARTGELFF.

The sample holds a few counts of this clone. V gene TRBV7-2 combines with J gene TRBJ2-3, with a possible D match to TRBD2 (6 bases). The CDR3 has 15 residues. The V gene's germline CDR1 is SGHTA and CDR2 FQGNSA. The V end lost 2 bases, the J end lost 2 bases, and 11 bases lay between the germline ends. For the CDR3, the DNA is TGTGCCAGCAGCTTACAGCGGACTACCACAGATACGCAGTATTTT. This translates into CASSLQRTTTDTQYF.

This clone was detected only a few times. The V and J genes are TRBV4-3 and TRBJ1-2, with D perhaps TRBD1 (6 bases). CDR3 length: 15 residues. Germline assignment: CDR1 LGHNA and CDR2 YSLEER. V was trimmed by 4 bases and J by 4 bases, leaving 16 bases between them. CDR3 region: CASSRTGSVLYGYTF. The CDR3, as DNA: TGCGCCAGCAGCCGTACAGGGTCTGTCCTCTATGGCTACACCTTC.

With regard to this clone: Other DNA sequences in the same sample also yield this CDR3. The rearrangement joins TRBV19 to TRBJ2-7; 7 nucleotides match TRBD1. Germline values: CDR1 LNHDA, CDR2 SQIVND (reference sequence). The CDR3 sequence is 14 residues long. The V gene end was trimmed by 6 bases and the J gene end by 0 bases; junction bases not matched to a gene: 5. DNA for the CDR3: TGTGCCAGTAGAAAGACAGGGTCCTCCTACGAGCAGTACTTC. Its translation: CASRKTGSSYEQYF.

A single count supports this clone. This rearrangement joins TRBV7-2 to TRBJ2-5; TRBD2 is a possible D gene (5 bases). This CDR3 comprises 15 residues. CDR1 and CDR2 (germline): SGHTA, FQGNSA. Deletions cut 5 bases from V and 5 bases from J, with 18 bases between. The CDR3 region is CASSRLGVVGETQYF. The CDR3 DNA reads TGTGCCAGCAGCCGCCTCGGGGTCGTTGGTGAGACCCAGTACTTC.

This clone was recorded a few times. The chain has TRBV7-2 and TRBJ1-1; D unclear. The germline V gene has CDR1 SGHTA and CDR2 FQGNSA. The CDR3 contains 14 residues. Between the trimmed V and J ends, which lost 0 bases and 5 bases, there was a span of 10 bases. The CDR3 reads CASSLAGSITEAFF. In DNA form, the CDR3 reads TGTGCCAGCAGCTTAGCGGGCAGTATAACTGAAGCTTTCTTT. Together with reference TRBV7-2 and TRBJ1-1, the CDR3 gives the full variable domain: GAGVSQSPSNKVTEKGKDVELRCDPISGHTALYWYRQSLGQGLEFLIYFQGNSAPDKSGLPSDRFSAERTGGSVSTLTIQRTQQEDSAVYLCASSLAGSITEAFFGQGTRLTVV.

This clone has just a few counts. CDR3 sequence: CAIGSGAVTDTQYF. In nucleotides, the CDR3 is TGTGCCATCGGTAGCGGGGCCGTCACAGATACGCAGTATTTT. The rearrangement joins TRBV11-2 to TRBJ2-3; 8 nucleotides align to TRBD2. Germline assignment: CDR1 SGHAT and CDR2 FQNNGV. CDR3 length: 14 residues. V lost 10 bases to trimming and J lost 2 bases; unmatched junction nucleotides: 8.

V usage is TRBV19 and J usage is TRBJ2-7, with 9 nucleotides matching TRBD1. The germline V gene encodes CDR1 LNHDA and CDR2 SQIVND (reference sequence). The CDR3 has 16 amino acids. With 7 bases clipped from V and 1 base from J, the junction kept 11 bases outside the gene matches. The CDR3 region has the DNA TGTGCCAGTACCCAAACCGGGACAGGGAATTCCTACGAGCAGTACTTC. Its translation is CASTQTGTGNSYEQYF. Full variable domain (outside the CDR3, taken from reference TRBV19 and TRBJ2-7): DGGITQSPKYLFRKEGQNVTLSCEQNLNHDAMYWYRQDPGQGLRLIYYSQIVNDFQKGDIAEGYSVSREKKESFPLTVTSAQKNPTAFYLCASTQTGTGNSYEQYFGPGTRLTVT.

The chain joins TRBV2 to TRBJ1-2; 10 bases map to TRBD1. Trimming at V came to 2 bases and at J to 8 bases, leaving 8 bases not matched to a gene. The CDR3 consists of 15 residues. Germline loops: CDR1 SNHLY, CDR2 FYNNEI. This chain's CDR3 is CASSEQRQGANGYTF. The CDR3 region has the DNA TGTGCCAGCAGTGAACAGAGACAGGGGGCGAACGGCTACACCTTC.

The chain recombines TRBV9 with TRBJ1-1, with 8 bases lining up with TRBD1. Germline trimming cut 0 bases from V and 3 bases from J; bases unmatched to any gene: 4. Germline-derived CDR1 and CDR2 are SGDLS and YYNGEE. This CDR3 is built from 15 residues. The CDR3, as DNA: TGTGCCAGCAGCGTAGACTCGGGACAGGACACTGAAGCTTTCTTT. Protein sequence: CASSVDSGQDTEAFF.

This CDR3 is CASGFGTSGYNEQFF. CDR3 nucleotides: TGTGCTAGTGGTTTCGGGACTAGCGGCTACAATGAGCAGTTCTTC. This sequence joins TRBV12-5 and TRBJ2-1; 11 bases are shared with TRBD2. Germline loops: CDR1 LGHNT, CDR2 FRNRAP. The CDR3 length is 15 residues. V lost 3 bases and J lost 3; bases outside the gene matches: 1.

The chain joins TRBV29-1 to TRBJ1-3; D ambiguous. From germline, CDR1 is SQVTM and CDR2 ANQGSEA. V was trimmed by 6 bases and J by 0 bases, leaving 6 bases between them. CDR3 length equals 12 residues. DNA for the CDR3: TGCAGCGTCCTACGCTCTGGAAACACCATATATTTT. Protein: CSVLRSGNTIYF.

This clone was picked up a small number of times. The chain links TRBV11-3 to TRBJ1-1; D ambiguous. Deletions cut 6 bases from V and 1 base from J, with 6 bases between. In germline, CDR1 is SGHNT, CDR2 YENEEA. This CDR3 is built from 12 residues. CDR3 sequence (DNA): TGTGCCAGCAGTCGAGAGAACACTGAAGCTTTCTTT. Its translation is CASSRENTEAFF.

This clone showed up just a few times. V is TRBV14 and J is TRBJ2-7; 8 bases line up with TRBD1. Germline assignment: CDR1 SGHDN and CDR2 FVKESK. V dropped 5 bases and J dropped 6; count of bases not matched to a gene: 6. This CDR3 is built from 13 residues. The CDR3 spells CASSFGQGGEQYF. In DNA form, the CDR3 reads TGTGCCAGCAGCTTTGGACAGGGCGGCGAGCAGTACTTC.

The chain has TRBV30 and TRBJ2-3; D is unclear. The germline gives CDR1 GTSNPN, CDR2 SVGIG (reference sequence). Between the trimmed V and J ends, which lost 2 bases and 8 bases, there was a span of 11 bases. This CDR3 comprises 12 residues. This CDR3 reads CAWSITTGTQYF. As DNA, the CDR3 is TGTGCCTGGAGTATTACCACGGGTACGCAGTATTTT.

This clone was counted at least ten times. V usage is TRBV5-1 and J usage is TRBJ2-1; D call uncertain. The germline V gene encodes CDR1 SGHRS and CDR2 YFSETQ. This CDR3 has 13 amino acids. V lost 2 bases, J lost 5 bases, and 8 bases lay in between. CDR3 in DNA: TGCGCCAGCAGCTTCCGAGCCAACAATGAGCAGTTCTTC. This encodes CASSFRANNEQFF. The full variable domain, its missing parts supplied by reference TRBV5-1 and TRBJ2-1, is KAGVTQTPRYLIKTRGQQVTLSCSPISGHRSVSWYQQTPGQGLQFLFEYFSETQRNKGNFPGRFSGRQFSNSRSEMNVSTLELGDSALYLCASSFRANNEQFFGPGTRLTVL.

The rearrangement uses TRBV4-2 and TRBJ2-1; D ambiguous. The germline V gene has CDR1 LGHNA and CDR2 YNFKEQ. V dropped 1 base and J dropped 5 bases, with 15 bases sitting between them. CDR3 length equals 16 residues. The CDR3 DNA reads TGTGCCAGCAGCCAAGTATGGCGGTCTCTCAACAATGAGCAGTTCTTC. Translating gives CASSQVWRSLNNEQFF.

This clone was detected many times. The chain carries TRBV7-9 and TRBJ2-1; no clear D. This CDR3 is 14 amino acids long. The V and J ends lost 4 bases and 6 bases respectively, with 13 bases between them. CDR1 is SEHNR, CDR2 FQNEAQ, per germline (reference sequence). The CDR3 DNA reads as TGTGCCAGCAGCTACACTACCGTCCGCAATGAGCAGTTCTTC. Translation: CASSYTTVRNEQFF. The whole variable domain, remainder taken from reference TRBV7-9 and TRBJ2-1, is DTGVSQNPRHKITKRGQNVTFRCDPISEHNRLYWYRQTLGQGPEFLTYFQNEAQLEKSRLLSDRFSAERPKGSFSTLEIQRTEQGDSAMYLCASSYTTVRNEQFFGPGTRLTVL.

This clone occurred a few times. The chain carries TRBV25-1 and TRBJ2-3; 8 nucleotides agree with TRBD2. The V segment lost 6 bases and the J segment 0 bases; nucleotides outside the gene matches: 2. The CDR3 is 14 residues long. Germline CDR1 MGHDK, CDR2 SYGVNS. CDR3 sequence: CASSERGSTDTQYF. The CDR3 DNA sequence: TGTGCCAGCAGCGAGCGGGGGAGCACAGATACGCAGTATTTT.

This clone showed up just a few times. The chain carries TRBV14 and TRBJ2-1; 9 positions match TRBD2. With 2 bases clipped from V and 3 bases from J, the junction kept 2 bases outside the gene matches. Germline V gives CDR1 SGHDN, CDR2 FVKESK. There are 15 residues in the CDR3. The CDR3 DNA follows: TGTGCCAGCAGCCAACTAGCGGGGTACTACAATGAGCAGTTCTTC. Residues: CASSQLAGYYNEQFF.

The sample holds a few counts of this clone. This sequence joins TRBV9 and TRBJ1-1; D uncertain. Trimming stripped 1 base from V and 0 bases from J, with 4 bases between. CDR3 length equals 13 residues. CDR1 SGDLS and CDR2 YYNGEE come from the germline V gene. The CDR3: CASSVSLNTEAFF. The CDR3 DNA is TGTGCCAGCAGCGTAAGCCTGAACACTGAAGCTTTCTTT.

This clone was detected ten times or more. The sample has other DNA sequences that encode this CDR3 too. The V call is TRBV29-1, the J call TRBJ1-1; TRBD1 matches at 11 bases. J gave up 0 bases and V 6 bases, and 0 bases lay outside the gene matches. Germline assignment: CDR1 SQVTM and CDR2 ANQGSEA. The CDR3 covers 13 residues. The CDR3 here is CSVDRGLNTEAFF. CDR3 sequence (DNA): TGCAGCGTGGACAGGGGGCTGAACACTGAAGCTTTCTTT. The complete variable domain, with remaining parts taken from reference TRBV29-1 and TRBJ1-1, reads SAVISQKPSRDICQRGTSLTIQCQVDSQVTMMFWYRQQPGQSLTLIATANQGSEATYESGFVIDKFPISRPNLTFSTLTVSNMSPEDSSIYLCSVDRGLNTEAFFGQGTRLTVV.

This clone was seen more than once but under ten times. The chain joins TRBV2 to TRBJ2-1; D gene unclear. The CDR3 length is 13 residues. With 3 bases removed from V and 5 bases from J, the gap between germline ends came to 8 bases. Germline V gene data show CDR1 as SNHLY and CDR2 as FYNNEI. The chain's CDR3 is CASSEIVHNEQFF. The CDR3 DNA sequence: TGTGCCAGCAGTGAGATAGTCCACAATGAGCAGTTCTTC.

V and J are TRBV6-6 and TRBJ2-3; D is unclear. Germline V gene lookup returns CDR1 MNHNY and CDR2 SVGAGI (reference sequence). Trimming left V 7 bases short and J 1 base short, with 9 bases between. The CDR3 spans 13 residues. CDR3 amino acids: CASKAIGTDTQYF. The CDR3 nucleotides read TGTGCCAGCAAGGCTATTGGCACAGATACGCAGTATTTT.

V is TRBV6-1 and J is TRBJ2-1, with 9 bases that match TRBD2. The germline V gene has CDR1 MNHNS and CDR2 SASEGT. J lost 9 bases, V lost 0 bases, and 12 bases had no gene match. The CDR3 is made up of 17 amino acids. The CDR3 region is CASSEAPKGLAAAEQFF. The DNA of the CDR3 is TGTGCCAGCAGTGAAGCACCTAAGGGACTAGCCGCCGCTGAGCAGTTCTTC.